The present T cell receptor beta chain was sequenced within a study of T cell changes during pregnancy in multiple sclerosis. The protocol was immunoSEQ multiplex PCR, while the TCRdb copy is restricted to in-frame clones and leaves out a portion. The sample contains over 60,000 clones, over 85% of which appear only once. Sequenced here: peripheral blood, sampled in the first trimester of pregnancy. The TCR originated in a female donor with multiple sclerosis, enrolled in a pregnancy study.

The CDR3 DNA follows: TGCGCCAGCAGCCAAGAGTTGGGGGCCTATGGCTACACCTTC. Translated, it gives CASSQELGAYGYTF. The gene calls are TRBV4-1 and TRBJ1-2; perhaps TRBD1 as D (6 bases). The CDR3 covers 14 residues. Per germline, CDR1 MGHRA and CDR2 YSYEKL. Trimming shortened V by 0 bases and J by 4 bases, and 9 bases separated the two germline ends.